This record concerns one T cell receptor beta chain sequence. Its antigen remains unidentified. This sample was included in a study of OX40 agonist ivuxolimab in advanced cancers. Across the whole study: Dose-escalation cases comprised hepatocellular carcinoma, melanoma, renal cell or head and neck cancer. Prior anti-PD-1, anti-PD-L1 or anti-CTLA-4 therapy did not bar entry, and about 40% had some. Partial responses were achieved by three patients, of whom one had hepatocellular carcinoma and two had cutaneous melanoma. General observations from the study: CD8+ T cells averaged more expanded clones than CD4+.

Some clones are missing from TCRdb's copy, which holds only in-frame ones; the method was immunoSEQ multiplex PCR. The repertoire holds about 25,000 clones, with about 85% as singletons. The CDR3 totals 14 residues. V lost 1 base and J lost 2, with 6 bases in between. Germline V gene sequence: CDR1 MNHEY, CDR2 SMNVEV (reference sequence). The clonotype comes from an adult with an advanced solid tumor such as melanoma, head and neck, liver or kidney cancer. V and J are TRBV27 and TRBJ1-5; D may be TRBD1 (5 bases). The sequencing here drew on CD4+ or CD8+ T cells sorted from blood, taken in a trial of the OX40 agonist ivuxolimab. CDR3 sequence (DNA): TGTGCCAGCAGTTTATTGGGGGGCAATCAGCCCCAGCATTTT. Translating it yields CASSLLGGNQPQHF.